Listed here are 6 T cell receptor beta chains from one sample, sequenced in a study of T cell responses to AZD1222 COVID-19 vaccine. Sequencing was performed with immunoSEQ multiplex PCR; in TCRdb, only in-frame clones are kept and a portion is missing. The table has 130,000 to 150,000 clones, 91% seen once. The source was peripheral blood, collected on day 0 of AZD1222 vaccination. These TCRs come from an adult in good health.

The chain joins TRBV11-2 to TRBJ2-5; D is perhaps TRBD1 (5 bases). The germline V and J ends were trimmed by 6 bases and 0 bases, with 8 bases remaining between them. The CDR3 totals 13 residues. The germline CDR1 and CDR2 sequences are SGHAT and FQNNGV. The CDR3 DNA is TGTGCCAGCAGTGACAGATACCAAGAGACCCAGTACTTC. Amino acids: CASSDRYQETQYF.

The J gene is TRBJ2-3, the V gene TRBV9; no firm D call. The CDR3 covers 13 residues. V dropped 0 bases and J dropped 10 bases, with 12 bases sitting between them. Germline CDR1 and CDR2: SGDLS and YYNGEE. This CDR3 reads CASSVGLNSAQYF. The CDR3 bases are TGTGCCAGCAGCGTAGGGCTAAACTCGGCGCAGTATTTT.

CDR3 DNA sequence: TGTGCCAGCAGCTCCCTAGCGTCTTACACCGGGGAGCTGTTTTTT. The encoded protein is CASSSLASYTGELFF. V is TRBV7-2 and J is TRBJ2-2, with TRBD2 as a possible D gene (6 bases). V gave up 4 bases and J gave up 3 bases, with 12 bases separating them. CDR3 size: 15 residues. Germline values: CDR1 SGHTA, CDR2 FQGNSA.

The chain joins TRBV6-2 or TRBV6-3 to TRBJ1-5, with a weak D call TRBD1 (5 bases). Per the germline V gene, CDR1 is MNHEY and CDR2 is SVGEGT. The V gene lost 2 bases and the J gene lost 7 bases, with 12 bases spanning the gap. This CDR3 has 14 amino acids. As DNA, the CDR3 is TGTGCCAGCAGTTACAGCGCAGGGAGGCAGCCCCAGCATTTT. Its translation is CASSYSAGRQPQHF.

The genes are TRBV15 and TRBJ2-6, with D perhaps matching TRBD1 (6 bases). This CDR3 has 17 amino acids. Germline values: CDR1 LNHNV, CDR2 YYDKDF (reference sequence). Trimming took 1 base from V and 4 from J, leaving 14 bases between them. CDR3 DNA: TGTGCCACCAGCAGAGTCAGACAGGTCGGCGGGGCCAACGTCCTGACTTTC. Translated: CATSRVRQVGGANVLTF.

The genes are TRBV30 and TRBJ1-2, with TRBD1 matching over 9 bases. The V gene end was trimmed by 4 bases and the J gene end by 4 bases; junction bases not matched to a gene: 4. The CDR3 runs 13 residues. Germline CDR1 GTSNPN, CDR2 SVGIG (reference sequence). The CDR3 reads CAWTGTGIYGYTF. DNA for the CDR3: TGTGCCTGGACGGGGACAGGGATCTATGGCTACACCTTC.